This T cell receptor beta chain was captured in a study of blood T cell repertoires in COVID-19. Using immunoSEQ multiplex PCR, the repertoire was profiled, and TCRdb retains in-frame clones only, with some absent. The table has 150,000 or so clones, about nine tenths seen once. People in the exposed group encountered a COVID-19 case within 2 weeks before entering the study. The source is a woman between 40 and 55 years old who had been exposed to COVID-19. What was sequenced was PBMCs or T cells enriched from blood (not recorded which).

The CDR3 reads CSAEYGQGGGYTF. DNA for the CDR3: TGCAGCGCCGAATACGGACAGGGGGGAGGCTACACCTTC. J is TRBJ1-2 and V is TRBV29-1; 10 bases are a match to TRBD1. Trimming removed 7 bases from V and 8 bases from J; junction bases left unmatched: 10. CDR1 and CDR2 (germline): SQVTM, ANQGSEA. This CDR3 has 13 residues.